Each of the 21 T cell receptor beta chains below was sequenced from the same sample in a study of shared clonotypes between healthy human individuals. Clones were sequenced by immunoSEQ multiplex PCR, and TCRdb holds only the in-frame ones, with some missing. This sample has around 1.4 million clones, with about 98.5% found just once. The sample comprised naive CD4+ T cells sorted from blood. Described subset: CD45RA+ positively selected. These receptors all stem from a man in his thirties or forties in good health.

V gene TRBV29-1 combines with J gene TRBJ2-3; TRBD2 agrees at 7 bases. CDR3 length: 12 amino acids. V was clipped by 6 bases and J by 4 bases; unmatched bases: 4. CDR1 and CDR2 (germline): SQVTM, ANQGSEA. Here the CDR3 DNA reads TGCAGCGTGGGAGGGTACGCAGATACGCAGTATTTT. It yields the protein CSVGGYADTQYF.

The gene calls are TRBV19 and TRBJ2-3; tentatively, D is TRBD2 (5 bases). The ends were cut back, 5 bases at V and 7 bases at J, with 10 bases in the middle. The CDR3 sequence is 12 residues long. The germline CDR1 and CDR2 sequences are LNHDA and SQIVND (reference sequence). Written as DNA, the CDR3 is TGTGCCAGTAGTGCCCGGGGATATACGCAGTATTTT. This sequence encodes CASSARGYTQYF.

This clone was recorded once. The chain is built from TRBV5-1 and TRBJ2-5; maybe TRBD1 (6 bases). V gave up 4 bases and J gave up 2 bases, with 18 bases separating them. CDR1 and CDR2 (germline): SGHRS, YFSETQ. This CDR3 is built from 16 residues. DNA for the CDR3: TGCGCCAGCAGCCCCGACCCCCCGACAGGACAAGAGACCCAGTACTTC. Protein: CASSPDPPTGQETQYF. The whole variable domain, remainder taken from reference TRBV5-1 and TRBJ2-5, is KAGVTQTPRYLIKTRGQQVTLSCSPISGHRSVSWYQQTPGQGLQFLFEYFSETQRNKGNFPGRFSGRQFSNSRSEMNVSTLELGDSALYLCASSPDPPTGQETQYFGPGTRLLVL.

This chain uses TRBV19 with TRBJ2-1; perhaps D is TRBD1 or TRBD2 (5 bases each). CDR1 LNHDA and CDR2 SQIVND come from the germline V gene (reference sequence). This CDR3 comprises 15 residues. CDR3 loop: CPRGRDWAAYNEQFF. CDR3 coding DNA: TGTCCCCGGGGCCGGGATTGGGCCGCCTACAATGAGCAGTTCTTC.

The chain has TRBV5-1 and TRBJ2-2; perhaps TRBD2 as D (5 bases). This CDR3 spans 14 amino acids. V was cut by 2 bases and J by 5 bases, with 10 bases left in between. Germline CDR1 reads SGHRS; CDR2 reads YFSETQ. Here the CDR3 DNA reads TGCGCCAGCAGCTTTCCTAGCAATACCGGGGAGCTGTTTTTT. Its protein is CASSFPSNTGELFF.

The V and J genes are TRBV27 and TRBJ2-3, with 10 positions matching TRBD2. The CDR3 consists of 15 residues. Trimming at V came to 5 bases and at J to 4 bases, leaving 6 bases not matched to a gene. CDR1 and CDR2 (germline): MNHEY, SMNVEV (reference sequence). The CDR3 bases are TGTGCCAGCAGTAAACCGGGACTAGCGTCAGATACGCAGTATTTT. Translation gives CASSKPGLASDTQYF.

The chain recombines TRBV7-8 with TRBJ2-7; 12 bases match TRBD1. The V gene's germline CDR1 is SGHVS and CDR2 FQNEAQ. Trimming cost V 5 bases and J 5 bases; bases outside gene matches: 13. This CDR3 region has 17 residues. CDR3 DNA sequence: TGTGCCAGCAGCCCTCTTAGGGGGGGACAGGGGGCCGACGAGCAGTACTTC. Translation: CASSPLRGGQGADEQYF.

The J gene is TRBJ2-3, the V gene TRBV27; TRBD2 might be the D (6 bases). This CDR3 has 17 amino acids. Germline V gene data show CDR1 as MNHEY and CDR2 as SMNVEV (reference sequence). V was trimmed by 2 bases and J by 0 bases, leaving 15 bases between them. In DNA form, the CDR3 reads TGTGCCAGCAGTTTACGGGTCGTAGCGGCTAGCACAGATACGCAGTATTTT. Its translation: CASSLRVVAASTDTQYF.

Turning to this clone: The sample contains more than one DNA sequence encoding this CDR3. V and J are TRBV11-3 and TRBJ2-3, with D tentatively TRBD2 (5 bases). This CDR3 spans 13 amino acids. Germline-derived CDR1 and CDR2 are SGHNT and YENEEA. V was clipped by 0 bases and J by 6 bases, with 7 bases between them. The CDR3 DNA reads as TGTGCCAGCAGCTTAGAGGGCGGGGATACGCAGTATTTT. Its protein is CASSLEGGDTQYF. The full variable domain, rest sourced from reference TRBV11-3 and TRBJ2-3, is EAGVVQSPRYKIIEKKQPVAFWCNPISGHNTLYWYLQNLGQGPELLIRYENEEAVDDSQLPKDRFSAERLKGVDSTLKIQPAELGDSAVYLCASSLEGGDTQYFGPGTRLTVL.

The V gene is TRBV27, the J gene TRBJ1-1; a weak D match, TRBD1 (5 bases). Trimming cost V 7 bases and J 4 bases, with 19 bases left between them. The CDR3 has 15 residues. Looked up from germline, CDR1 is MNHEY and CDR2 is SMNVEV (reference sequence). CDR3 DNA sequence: TGTGCCAGCACCCCTACAGGTTTTATGCGCACTGAAGCTTTCTTT. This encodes CASTPTGFMRTEAFF.

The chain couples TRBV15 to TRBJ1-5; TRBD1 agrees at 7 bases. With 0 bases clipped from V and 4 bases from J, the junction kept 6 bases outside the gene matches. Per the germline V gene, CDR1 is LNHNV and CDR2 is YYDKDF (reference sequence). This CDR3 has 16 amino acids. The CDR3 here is CATSRDRRDRNQPQHF. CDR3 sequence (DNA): TGTGCCACCAGCAGAGATAGGCGGGACAGAAATCAGCCCCAGCATTTT.

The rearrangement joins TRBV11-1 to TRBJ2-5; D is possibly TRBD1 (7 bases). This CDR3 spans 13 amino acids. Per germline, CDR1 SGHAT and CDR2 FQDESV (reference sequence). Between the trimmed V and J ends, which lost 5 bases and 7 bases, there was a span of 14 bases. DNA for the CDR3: TGTGCCAGCAGCCCACGACAGGGAGGGACCCAGTACTTC. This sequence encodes CASSPRQGGTQYF.

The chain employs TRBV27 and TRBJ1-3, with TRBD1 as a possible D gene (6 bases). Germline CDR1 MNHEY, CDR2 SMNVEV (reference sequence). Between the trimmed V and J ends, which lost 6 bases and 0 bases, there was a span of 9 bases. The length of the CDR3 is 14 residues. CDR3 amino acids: CASRLDSSGNTIYF. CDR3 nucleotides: TGTGCCAGCAGGTTGGACAGCTCTGGAAACACCATATATTTT.

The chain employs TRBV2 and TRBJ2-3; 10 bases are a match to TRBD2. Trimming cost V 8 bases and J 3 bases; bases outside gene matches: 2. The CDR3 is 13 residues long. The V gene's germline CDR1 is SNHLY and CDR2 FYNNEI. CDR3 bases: TGTGCCAGCTTACTAGCGGGGACAGATACGCAGTATTTT. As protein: CASLLAGTDTQYF.

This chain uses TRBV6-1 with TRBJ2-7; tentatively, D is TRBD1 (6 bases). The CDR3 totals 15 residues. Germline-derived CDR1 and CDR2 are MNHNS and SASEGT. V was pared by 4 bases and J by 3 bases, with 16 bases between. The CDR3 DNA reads TGTGCCAGCAGTGCCCGAGGGGACATCCGCTACGAGCAGTACTTC. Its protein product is CASSARGDIRYEQYF.

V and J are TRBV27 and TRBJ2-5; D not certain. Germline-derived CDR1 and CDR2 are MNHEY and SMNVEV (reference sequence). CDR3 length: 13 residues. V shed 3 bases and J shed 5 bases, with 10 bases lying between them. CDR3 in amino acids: CASSFSPGETQYF. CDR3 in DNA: TGTGCCAGCAGTTTCTCCCCCGGGGAGACCCAGTACTTC.

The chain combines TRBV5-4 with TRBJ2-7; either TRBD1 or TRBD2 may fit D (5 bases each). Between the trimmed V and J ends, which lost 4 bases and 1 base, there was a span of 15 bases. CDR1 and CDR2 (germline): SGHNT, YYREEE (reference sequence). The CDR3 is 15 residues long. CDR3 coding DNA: TGTGCCAGCAGCCTAGAAGGGGACCGATCCTACGAGCAGTACTTC. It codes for CASSLEGDRSYEQYF.

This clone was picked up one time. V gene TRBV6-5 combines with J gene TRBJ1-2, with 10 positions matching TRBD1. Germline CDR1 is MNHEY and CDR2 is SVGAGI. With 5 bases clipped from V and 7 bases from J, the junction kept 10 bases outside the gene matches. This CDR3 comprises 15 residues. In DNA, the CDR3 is TGTGCCAGCAGTCCTCCGGGACAGGGGCGTAGTGGCTACACCTTC. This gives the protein CASSPPGQGRSGYTF.

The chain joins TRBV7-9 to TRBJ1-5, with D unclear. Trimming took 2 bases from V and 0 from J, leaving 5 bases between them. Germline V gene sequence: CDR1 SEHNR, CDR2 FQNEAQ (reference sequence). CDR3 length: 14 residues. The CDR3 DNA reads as TGTGCCAGCAGCTTAACCGATAGCAATCAGCCCCAGCATTTT. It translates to CASSLTDSNQPQHF.

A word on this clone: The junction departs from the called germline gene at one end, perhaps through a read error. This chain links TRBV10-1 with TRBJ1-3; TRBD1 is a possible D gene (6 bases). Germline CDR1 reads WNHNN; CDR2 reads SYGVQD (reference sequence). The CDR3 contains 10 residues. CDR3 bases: TGCGCCAGAACTTTGGGGGGACAACCGTTT. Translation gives CARTLGGQPF.

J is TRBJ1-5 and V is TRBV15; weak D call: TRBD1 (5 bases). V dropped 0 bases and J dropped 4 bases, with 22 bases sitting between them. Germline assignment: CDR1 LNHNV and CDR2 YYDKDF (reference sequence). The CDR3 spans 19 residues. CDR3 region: CATSRDGRGTDRKNQPQHF. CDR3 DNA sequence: TGTGCCACCAGCAGAGACGGTCGCGGGACCGATCGAAAGAATCAGCCCCAGCATTTT.